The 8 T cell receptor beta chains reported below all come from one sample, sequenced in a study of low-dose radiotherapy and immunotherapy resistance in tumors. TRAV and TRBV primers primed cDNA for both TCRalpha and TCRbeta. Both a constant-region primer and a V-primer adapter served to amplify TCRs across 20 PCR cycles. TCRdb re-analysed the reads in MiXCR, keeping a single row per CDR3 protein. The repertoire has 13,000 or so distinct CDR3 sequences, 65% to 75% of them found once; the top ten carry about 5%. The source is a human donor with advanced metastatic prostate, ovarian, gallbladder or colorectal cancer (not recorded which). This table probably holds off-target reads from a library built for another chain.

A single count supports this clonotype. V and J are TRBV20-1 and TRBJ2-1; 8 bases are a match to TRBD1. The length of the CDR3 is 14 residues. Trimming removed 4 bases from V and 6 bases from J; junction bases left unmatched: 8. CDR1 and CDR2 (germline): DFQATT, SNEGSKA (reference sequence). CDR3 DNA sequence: TGCAGTGCTAATTTGCAGGGGGCTGGCAATGAGCAGTTCTTC. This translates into CSANLQGAGNEQFF.

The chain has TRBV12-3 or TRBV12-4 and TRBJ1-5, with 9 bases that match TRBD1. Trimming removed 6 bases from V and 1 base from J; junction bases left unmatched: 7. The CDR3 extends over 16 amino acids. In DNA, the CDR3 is TGTGCCAGCAGCCCTCGGGACAGGGCGAGCAATCAGCCCCAGCATTTT. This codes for CASSPRDRASNQPQHF.

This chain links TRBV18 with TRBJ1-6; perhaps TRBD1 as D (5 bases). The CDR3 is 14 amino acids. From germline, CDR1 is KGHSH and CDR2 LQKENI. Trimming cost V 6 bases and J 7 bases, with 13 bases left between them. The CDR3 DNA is TGTGCCAGCTCGGGGGACGCAGGCAATTCACCCCTCCACTTT. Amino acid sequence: CASSGDAGNSPLHF.

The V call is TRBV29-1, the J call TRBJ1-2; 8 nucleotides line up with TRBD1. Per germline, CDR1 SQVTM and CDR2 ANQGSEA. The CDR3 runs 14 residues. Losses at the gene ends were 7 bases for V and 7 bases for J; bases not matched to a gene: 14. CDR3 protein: CSANRDPTGGGYTF. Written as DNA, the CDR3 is TGCAGCGCCAACCGGGACCCAACAGGGGGTGGCTACACCTTC.

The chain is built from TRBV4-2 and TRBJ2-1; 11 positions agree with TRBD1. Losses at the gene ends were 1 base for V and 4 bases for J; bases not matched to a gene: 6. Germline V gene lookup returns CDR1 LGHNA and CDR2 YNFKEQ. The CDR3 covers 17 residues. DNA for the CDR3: TGTGCCAGCAGCCAAGCCTCCGGGACAGGGGGTTACAATGAGCAGTTCTTC. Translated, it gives CASSQASGTGGYNEQFF.

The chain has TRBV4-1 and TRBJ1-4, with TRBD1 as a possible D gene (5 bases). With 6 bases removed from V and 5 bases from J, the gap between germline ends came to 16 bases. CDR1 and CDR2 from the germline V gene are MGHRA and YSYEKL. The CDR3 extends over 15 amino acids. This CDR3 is CASSLGGTVNEKLFF. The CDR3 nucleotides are TGCGCCAGCAGTTTGGGCGGGACGGTGAATGAAAAACTGTTTTTT.

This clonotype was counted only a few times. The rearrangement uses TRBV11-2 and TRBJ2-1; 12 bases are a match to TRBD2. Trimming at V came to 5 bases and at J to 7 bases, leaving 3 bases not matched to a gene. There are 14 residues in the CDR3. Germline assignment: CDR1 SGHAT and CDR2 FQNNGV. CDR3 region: CASSPSGGVNEQFF. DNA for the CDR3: TGTGCCAGCAGCCCTAGCGGGGGGGTAAATGAGCAGTTCTTC. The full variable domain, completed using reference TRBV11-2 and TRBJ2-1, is EAGVAQSPRYKIIEKRQSVAFWCNPISGHATLYWYQQILGQGPKLLIQFQNNGVVDDSQLPKDRFSAERLKGVDSTLKIQPAKLEDSAVYLCASSPSGGVNEQFFGPGTRLTVL.

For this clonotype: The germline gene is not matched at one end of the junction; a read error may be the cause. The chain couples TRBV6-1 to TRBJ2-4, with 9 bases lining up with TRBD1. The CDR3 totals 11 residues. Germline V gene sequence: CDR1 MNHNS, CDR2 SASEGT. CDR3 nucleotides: TGTGCCAGCAGTGACCGGCGGGACAGGGACTTC. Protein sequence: CASSDRRDRDF.